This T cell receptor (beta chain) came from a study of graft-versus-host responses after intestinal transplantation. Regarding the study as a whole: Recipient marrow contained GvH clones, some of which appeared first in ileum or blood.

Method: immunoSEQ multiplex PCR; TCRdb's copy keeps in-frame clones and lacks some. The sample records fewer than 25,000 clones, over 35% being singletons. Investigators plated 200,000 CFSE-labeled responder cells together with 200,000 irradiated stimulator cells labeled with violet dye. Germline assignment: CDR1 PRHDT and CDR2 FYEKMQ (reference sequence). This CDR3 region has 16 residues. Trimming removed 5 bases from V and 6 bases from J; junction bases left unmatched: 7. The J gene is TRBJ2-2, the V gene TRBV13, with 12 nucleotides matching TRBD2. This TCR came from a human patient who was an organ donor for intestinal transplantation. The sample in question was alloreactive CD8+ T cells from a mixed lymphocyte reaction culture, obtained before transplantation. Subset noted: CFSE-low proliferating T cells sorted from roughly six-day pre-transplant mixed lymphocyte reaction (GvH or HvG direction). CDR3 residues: CASSPRLAGDPGELFF. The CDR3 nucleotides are TGTGCCAGCAGCCCCCGACTAGCGGGAGATCCCGGGGAGCTGTTTTTT.